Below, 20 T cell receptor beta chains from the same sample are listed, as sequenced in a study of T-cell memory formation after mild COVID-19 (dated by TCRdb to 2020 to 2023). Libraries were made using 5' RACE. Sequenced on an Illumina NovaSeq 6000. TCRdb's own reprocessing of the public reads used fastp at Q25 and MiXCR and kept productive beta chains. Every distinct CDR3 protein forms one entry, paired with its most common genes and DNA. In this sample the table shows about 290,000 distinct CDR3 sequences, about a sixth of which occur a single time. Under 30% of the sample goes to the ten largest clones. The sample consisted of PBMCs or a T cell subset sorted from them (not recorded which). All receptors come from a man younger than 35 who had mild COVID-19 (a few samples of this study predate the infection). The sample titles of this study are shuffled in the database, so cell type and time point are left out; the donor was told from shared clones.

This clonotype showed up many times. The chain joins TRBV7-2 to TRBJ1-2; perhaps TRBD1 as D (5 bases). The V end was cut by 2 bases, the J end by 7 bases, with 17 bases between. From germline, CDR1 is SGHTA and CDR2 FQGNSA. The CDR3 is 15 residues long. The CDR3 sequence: CASSLQANRDGGYTF. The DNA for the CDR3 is TGTGCCAGCAGCTTACAGGCAAACCGGGACGGTGGCTACACCTTC.

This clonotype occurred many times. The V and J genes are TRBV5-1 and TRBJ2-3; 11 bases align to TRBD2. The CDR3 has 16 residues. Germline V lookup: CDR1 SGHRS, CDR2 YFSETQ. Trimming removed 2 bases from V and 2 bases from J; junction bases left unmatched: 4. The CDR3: CASSFGTSGSTDTQYF. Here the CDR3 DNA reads TGCGCCAGCAGCTTCGGGACTAGCGGATCCACAGATACGCAGTATTTT.

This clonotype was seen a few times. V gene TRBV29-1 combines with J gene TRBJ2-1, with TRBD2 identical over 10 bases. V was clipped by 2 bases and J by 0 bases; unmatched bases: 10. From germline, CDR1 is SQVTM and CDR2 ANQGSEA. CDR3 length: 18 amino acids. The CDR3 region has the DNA TGCAGCGTTGAATCCCCTAGCGGGGGCCCGAGCTCCTACAATGAGCAGTTCTTC. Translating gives CSVESPSGGPSSYNEQFF.

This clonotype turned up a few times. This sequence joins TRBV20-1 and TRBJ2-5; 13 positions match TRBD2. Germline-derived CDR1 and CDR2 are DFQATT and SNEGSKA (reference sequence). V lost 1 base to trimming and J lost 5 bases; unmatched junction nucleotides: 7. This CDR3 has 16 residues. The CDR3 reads CSARGDQGLAGETQYF. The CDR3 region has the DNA TGCAGTGCTAGAGGGGATCAGGGACTAGCGGGGGAGACCCAGTACTTC.

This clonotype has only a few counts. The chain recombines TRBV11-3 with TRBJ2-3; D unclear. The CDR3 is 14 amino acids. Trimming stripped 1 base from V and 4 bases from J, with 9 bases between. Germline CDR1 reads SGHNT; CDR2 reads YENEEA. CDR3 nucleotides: TGTGCCAGCAGCTTAGGTGGTCAGGCAGATACGCAGTATTTT. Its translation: CASSLGGQADTQYF. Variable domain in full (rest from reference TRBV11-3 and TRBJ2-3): EAGVVQSPRYKIIEKKQPVAFWCNPISGHNTLYWYLQNLGQGPELLIRYENEEAVDDSQLPKDRFSAERLKGVDSTLKIQPAELGDSAVYLCASSLGGQADTQYFGPGTRLTVL.

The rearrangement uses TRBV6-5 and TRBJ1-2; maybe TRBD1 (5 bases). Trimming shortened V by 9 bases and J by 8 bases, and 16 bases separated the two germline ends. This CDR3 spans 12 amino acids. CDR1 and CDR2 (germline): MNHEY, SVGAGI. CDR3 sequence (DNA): TGTGCCAGTAAAACCCCGCAGGGCGGCTACACCTTC. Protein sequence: CASKTPQGGYTF.

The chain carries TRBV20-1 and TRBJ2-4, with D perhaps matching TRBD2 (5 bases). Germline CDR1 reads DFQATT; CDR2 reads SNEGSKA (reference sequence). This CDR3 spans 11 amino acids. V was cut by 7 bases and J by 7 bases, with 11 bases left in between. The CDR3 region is CSVPTGNIQYF. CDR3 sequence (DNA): TGCAGTGTACCTACGGGGAACATTCAGTACTTC.

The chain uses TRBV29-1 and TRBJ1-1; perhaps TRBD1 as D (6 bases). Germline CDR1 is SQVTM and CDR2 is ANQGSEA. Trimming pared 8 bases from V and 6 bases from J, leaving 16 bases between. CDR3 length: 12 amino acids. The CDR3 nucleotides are TGCAGCTCCTCTTGGGGGGGCGCTGAAGCTTTCTTT. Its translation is CSSSWGGAEAFF. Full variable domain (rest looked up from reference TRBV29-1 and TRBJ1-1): SAVISQKPSRDICQRGTSLTIQCQVDSQVTMMFWYRQQPGQSLTLIATANQGSEATYESGFVIDKFPISRPNLTFSTLTVSNMSPEDSSIYLCSSSWGGAEAFFGQGTRLTVV.

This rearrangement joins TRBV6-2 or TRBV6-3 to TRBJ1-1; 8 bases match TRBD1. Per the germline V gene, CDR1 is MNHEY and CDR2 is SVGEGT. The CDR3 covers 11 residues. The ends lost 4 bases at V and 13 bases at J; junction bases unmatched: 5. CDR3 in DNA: TGTGCCAGCAGTTCTGGACAGGGAGTTTTCTTT. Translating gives CASSSGQGVFF.

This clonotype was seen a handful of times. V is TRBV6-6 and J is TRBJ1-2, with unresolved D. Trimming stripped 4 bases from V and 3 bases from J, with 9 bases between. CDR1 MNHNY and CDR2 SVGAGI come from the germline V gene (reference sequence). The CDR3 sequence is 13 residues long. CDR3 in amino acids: CASSFESDYGYTF. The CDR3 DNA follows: TGTGCCAGCAGTTTCGAGAGTGACTATGGCTACACCTTC.

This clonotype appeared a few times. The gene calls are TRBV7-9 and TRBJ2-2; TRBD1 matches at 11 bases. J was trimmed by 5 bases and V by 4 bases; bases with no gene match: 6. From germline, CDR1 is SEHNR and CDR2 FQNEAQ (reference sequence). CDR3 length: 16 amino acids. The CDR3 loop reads CASSSSGTGGTGELFF. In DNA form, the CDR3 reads TGTGCCAGCAGCTCATCCGGGACAGGGGGAACCGGGGAGCTGTTTTTT. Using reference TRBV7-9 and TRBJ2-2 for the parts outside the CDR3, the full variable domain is DTGVSQNPRHKITKRGQNVTFRCDPISEHNRLYWYRQTLGQGPEFLTYFQNEAQLEKSRLLSDRFSAERPKGSFSTLEIQRTEQGDSAMYLCASSSSGTGGTGELFFGEGSRLTVL.

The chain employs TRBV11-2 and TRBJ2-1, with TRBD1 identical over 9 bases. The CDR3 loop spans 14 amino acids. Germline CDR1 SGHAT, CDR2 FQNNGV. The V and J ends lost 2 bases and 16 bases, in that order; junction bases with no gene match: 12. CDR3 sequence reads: CASSLRGPGQGSFF. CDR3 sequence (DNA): TGTGCCAGCAGCTTAAGGGGACCGGGACAGGGCAGTTTCTTC.

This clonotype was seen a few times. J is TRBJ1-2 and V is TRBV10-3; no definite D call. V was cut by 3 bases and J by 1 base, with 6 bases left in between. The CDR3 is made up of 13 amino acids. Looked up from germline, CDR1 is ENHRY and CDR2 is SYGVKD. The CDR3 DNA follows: TGTGCCATCAGTGACGGGAATAACTATGGCTACACCTTC. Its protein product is CAISDGNNYGYTF.

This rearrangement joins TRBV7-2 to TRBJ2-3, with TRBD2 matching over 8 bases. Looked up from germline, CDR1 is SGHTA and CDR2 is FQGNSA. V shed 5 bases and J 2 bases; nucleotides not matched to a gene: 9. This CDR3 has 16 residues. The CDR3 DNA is TGTGCCAGCAGCCCGTCGGGGGGGCGGCCCACAGATACGCAGTATTTT. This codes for CASSPSGGRPTDTQYF.

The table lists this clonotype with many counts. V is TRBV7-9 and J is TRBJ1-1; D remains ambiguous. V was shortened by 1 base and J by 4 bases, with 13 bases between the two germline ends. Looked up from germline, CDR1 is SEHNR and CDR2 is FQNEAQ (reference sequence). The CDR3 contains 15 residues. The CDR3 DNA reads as TGTGCCAGCAGCTTAGTGTCCGGGAGTACCACTGAAGCTTTCTTT. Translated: CASSLVSGSTTEAFF.

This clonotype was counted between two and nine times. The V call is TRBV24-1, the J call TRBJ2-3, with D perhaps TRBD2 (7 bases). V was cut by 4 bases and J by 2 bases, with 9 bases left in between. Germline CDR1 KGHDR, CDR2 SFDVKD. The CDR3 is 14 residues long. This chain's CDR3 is CATSERGLTDTQYF. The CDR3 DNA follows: TGTGCCACCAGTGAGCGGGGGCTCACAGATACGCAGTATTTT.

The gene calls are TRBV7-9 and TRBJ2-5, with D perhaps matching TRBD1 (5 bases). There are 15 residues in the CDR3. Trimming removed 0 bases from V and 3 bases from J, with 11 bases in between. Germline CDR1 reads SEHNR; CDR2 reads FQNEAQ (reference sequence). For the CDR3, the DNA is TGTGCCAGCAGCTTAGCTGCAGGGCTAAAAGAGACCCAGTACTTC. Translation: CASSLAAGLKETQYF.

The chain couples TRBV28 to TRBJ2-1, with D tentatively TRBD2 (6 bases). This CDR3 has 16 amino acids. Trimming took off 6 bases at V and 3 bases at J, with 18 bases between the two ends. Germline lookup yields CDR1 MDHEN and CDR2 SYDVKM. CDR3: CASRRLVGLLYNEQFF. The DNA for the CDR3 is TGTGCCAGCAGACGACTAGTAGGTCTGCTCTACAATGAGCAGTTCTTC.

CDR3 amino acids: CASSRTSGGSGPNTDTQYF. The DNA for the CDR3 is TGTGCCAGCAGTAGAACTAGCGGGGGGTCGGGCCCCAACACAGATACGCAGTATTTT. The rearrangement links TRBV6-5 to TRBJ2-3, with 12 positions matching TRBD2. The CDR3 consists of 19 residues. The germline V gene has CDR1 MNHEY and CDR2 SVGAGI. V lost 5 bases to trimming and J lost 2 bases; unmatched junction nucleotides: 14.

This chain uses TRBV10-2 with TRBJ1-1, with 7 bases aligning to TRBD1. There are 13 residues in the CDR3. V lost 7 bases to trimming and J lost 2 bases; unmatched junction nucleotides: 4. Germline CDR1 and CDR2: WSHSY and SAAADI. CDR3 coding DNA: TGCGCCAGCATGACAGGGCCCAACACTGAAGCTTTCTTT. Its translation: CASMTGPNTEAFF.